This T cell receptor beta chain derives from a study of blood T cell repertoires in COVID-19. The V end was cut by 6 bases, the J end by 0 bases, with 8 bases between. The germline V gene has CDR1 MNHEY and CDR2 SVGAGI. The CDR3 is 13 residues long. Only in-frame clones appear in the TCRdb table, and some are missing; sequencing was by immunoSEQ multiplex PCR. The table has approximately 170,000 clones, 80% to 90% seen once; the top ten hold 1.5% to 2%. The chain recombines TRBV6-5 with TRBJ1-1; D remains unclear. This receptor was identified in a man aged 18 to 29 who had recovered from COVID-19. Material: peripheral blood. CDR3 sequence reads: CASRLTLNTEAFF. As DNA, the CDR3 is TGTGCCAGCAGGCTTACATTGAACACTGAAGCTTTCTTT.